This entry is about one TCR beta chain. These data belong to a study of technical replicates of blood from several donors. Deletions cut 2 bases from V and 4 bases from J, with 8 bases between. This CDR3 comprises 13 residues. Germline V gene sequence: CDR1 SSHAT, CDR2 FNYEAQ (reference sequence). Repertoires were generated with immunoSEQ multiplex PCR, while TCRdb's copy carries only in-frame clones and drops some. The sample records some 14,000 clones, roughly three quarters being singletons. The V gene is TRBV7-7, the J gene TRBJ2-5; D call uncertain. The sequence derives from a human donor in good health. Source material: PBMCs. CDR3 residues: CASSLNRGETQYF. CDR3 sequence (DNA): TGTGCCAGCAGCTTAAACCGCGGAGAGACCCAGTACTTC.